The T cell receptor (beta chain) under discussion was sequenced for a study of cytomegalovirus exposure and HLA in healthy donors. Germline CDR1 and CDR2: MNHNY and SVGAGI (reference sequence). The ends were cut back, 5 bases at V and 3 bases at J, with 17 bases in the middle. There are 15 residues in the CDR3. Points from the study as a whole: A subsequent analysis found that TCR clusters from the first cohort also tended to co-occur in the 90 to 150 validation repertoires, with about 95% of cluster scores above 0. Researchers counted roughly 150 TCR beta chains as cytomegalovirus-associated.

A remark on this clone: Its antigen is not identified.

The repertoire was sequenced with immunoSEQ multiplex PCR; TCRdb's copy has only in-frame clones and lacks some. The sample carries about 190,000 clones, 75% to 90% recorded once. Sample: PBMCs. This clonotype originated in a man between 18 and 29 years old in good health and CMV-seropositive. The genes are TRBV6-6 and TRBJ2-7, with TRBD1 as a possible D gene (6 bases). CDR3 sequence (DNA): TGTGCCAGCAGTCCCGGACAGTTTTTGGTCTACGAGCAGTACTTC. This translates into CASSPGQFLVYEQYF.